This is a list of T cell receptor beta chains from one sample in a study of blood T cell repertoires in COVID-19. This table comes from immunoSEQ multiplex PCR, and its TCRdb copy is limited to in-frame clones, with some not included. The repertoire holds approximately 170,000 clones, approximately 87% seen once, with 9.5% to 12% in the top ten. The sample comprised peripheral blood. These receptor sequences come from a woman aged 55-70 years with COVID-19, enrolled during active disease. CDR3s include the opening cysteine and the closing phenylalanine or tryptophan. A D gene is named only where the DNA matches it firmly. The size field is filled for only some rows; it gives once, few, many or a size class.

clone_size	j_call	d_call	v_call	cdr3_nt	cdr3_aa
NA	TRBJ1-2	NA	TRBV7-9	TGTGCCAGCAGCTTACGGAGGGAGACGAACTATGGCTACACCTTC	CASSLRRETNYGYTF
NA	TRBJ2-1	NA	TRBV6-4	TGTGCCAGCAGGCCACGGGATATTTCCTACAATGAGCAGTTCTTC	CASRPRDISYNEQFF
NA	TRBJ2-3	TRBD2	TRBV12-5	TGTGCTAGTGGTTTGGTAGAACTAGCGGGAGGAGATACGCAGTATTTT	CASGLVELAGGDTQYF
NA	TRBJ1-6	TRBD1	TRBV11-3	TGTGCCAGCAGCCACTCAGACGGGACAGGGTTTTCACCCCTCCACTTT	CASSHSDGTGFSPLHF
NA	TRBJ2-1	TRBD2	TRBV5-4	TGTGCCAGCAGCCAGGGACTAGCGGACAATGAGCAGTTCTTC	CASSQGLADNEQFF
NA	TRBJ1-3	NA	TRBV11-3	TGTGCCAGCAGCTCCTCCGTTTCCGGAAACACCATATATTTT	CASSSSVSGNTIYF
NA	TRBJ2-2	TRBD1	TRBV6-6	TGTGCCAGCACCGACAGGGACACCGGGGAGCTGTTTTTT	CASTDRDTGELFF
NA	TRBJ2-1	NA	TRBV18	TGTGCCAGCTCACCAAGGTTGGCACAGGGTGAGCAGTTCTTC	CASSPRLAQGEQFF
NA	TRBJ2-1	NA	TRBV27	TGTGCCAGCAGTCCACCATCGAGCTCCTACAATGAGCAGTTCTTC	CASSPPSSSYNEQFF
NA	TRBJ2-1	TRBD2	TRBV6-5	TGTGCCAGCAGTTATAGAGGACTAGCGGGCCTCAATGAGCAGTTCTTC	CASSYRGLAGLNEQFF
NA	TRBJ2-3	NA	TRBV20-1	TGCAGTGCCCGCGGGATAACGCAGTATTTT	CSARGITQYF
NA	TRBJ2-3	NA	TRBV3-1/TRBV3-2	TGTGCCAGCAGCCAAACGTACCGGGATACGCAGTATTTT	CASSQTYRDTQYF
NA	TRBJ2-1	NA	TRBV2	TGTGCCAGCAGCGACGGGACAACGGGGCGTCTGGTGGAGCAGTTCTTC	CASSDGTTGRLVEQFF
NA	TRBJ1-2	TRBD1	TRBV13	TGTGCCAGCAGCTTAGGGCAGGGGGCCGTCTATGGCTACACCTTC	CASSLGQGAVYGYTF
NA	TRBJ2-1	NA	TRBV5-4	TGTGCCAGCAGCTTATCCTCTAATTACAATGAGCAGTTCTTC	CASSLSSNYNEQFF
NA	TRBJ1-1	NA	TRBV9	TGTGCCAGCAGCACGTCCGGGATATCCACTGAAGCTTTCTTT	CASSTSGISTEAFF
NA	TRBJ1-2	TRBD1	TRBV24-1	TGTGCCACCAGTGATCGGGACAGGCCGAACTATGGCTACACCTTC	CATSDRDRPNYGYTF
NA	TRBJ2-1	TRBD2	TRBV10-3	TGTGCCAGCACTAGCGGGAGTACCTACAATGAGCAGTTCTTC	CASTSGSTYNEQFF
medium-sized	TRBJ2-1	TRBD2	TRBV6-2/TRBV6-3	TGTGCCAGCAGTTACCAAGCGGGGGTCCAGTTCTTC	CASSYQAGVQFF
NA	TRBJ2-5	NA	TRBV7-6	TGTGCCAGCAGCCAACAGTTTCCTCAAGAGACCCAGTACTTC	CASSQQFPQETQYF
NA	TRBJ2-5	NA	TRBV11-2	TGTGCCAGCAGCCCACTTCCCCACACGGGGAGGTCGAACTTC	CASSPLPHTGRSNF
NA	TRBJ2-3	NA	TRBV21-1	TGTGCCAGCAGCCCCCTCCGGGACAGTAAAACGAATACGCAGTATTTT	CASSPLRDSKTNTQYF
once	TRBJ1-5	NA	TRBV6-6	TGTGCCAGCAGTTTGCCAGGTGATAGCAATCAGCCCCAGCATTTT	CASSLPGDSNQPQHF
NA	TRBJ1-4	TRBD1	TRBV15	TGTGCCACCAGCGCCCAAGGGGGCGGGAAGGAAAAACTGTTTTTT	CATSAQGGGKEKLFF
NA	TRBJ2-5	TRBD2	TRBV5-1	TGCGCCAGCAGCTTGGTTAGCGGGATACTCGAGACCCAGTACTTC	CASSLVSGILETQYF
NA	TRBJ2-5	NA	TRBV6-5	TGTGCCAGCAGTCGGGGTCCACAAGAGACCCAGTACTTC	CASSRGPQETQYF
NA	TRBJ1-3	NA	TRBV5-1	TGCGCCAGCAGCTTGACAGGCACGCGAAACACCATATATTTT	CASSLTGTRNTIYF
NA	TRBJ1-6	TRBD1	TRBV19	TGTGCCAGTAGTATGGGACAGGGAAGCTCCGGTAATTCACCCCTCCACTTT	CASSMGQGSSGNSPLHF
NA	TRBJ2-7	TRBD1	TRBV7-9	TGTGCCAGCAGCAGTACAGGGGGATCCCCCTACGAGCAGTACTTC	CASSSTGGSPYEQYF
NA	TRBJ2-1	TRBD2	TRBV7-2	TGTGCCAGCAGCTTCAAGCGGGAGGTGGGTAATGAGCAGTTCTTC	CASSFKREVGNEQFF
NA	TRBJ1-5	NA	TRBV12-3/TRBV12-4	TGTGCCAGCAGTATGGGGCCCAATCAGCCCCAGCATTTT	CASSMGPNQPQHF
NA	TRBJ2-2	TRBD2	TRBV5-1	TGCGCCAGCAGCACGGAACCGACTAGCGGGGCGACCGGGGAGCTGTTTTTT	CASSTEPTSGATGELFF
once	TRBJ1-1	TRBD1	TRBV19	TGTGCCAGTAGTAGAACAGGGGGTACTGAAGCTTTCTTT	CASSRTGGTEAFF
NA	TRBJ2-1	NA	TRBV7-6	TGTGCCAGCACCCTACGGTGGGGAGGCGCGACCGATGAGCAGTTCTTC	CASTLRWGGATDEQFF
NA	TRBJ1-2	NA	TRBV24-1	TGTGCCACCAGTGATTCAACAGGCGTCTATGGCTACACCTTC	CATSDSTGVYGYTF
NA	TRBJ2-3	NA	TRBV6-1	TGTGCCAGCAGTGAAAGGTGGACACGTACTAGCACAGATACGCAGTATTTT	CASSERWTRTSTDTQYF
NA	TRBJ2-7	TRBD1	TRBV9	TGTGCCAGCAGTCCAACCGGGACAGAAACCTACGAGCAGTACTTC	CASSPTGTETYEQYF
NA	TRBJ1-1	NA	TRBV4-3	TGCGCCAGCAGCCTGGTAGGGGGAGAGACTGAAGCTTTCTTT	CASSLVGGETEAFF
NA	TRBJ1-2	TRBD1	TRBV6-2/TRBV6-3	TGTGCCAGCAGCCCCGGGACAGTCTATGGCTACACCTTC	CASSPGTVYGYTF
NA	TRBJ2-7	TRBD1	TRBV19	TGTGCCAGTAGTACCTCTCCGGGACAGGGTTACGAGCAGTACTTC	CASSTSPGQGYEQYF
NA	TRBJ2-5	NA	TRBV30	TGTGCCTGGAGTGGGGCGGAGACCCAGTACTTC	CAWSGAETQYF
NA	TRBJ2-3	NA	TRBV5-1	TGCGCCAGCAGCTTGCCCTTGGTTGGGGCGAGCACAGATACGCAGTATTTT	CASSLPLVGASTDTQYF
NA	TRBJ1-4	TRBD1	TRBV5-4	TGTGCCAGCAGCTTGGGACAGGGGGAAGAAAAACTGTTTTTT	CASSLGQGEEKLFF
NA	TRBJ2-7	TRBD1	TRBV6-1	TGTGCCAGCAGAGGACAGGGAATAACCTACGAGCAGTACTTC	CASRGQGITYEQYF
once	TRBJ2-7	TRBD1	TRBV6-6	TGTGCCAGCAGCCTGGGACAGACGGGTGAGCAGTACTTC	CASSLGQTGEQYF
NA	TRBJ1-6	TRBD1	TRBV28	TGTGCCAGCAGTCCCAGGGGGGCGCTGGGTTCACCCCTCCACTTT	CASSPRGALGSPLHF
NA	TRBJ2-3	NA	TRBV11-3	TGTGCCAGCAGCCCGGAGGGACAGAGCACAGATACGCAGTATTTT	CASSPEGQSTDTQYF
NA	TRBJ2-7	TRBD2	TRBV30	TGTGCCTGGAGGGACAGGGCTAGCGGGGGGCAGTACTTC	CAWRDRASGGQYF
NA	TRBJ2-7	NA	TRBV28	TGTGCCAGCTATCCTCCGGGACAATCCTACGAGCAGTACTTC	CASYPPGQSYEQYF
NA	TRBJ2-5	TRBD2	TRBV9	TGTGCCAGCAGCGTAGGGGCTAGCGGCCAAGAGACCCAGTACTTC	CASSVGASGQETQYF
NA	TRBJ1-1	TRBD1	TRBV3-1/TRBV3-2	TGTGCCAGCAGCCGTGGGACAGCCAGAGGAGAAGCTTTCTTT	CASSRGTARGEAFF
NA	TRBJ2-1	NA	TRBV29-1	TGCAGCGTTGACGGGGCCTACAATGAGCAGTTCTTC	CSVDGAYNEQFF
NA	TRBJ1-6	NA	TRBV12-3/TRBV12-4	TGTGCCAGCAGTTCCCACAGGGAACTCCACTTT	CASSSHRELHF